The source of this T cell receptor beta chain is a study of identical twins. Whole-study results and caveats: Whereas memory repertoires showed no such difference, abundant cord blood beta clonotypes carried fewer insertions.

Each CDR3 protein is one row after TCRdb ran MiXCR on the 5' RACE reads. Here the sample spans about 240,000 distinct CDR3 sequences, 10% being singletons. Germline V gene sequence: CDR1 SGHTA, CDR2 FQGNSA. The CDR3 contains 17 residues. V lost 5 bases, J lost 6 bases, and 23 bases lay in between. Turning to this clonotype: No antigen is known for it.

The source is a man aged 45-65 years in good health. Sequenced input: memory T cells sorted from blood. V usage is TRBV7-2 and J usage is TRBJ2-1; D is possibly TRBD1 or TRBD2 (6 bases each). The CDR3 protein is CASSHLLGGKVINEQFF. The CDR3 coding sequence is TGTGCCAGCAGCCACCTGCTGGGGGGCAAGGTGATCAATGAGCAGTTCTTC.